This TCR beta chain was identified during a study of blood T cell repertoires in COVID-19. The protocol was immunoSEQ multiplex PCR, while the TCRdb copy is restricted to in-frame clones and leaves out a portion. Of approximately 180,000 clones listed, around 82% were seen once; the top ten hold 17%. V was cut by 0 bases and J by 6 bases, with 14 bases left in between. The CDR3 length is 15 residues. Per the germline V gene, CDR1 is MNHEY and CDR2 is SVGAGI. The sample holds many counts of this clone. The V call is TRBV6-5, the J call TRBJ1-1; D possibly corresponds to TRBD1 (6 bases). The clonotype was recovered from a woman aged 50 to 60 with acute COVID-19. The material sequenced was PBMCs or T cells enriched from blood (not recorded which). CDR3 nucleotides: TGTGCCAGCAGTTACTCCGTGACAGGATTTTCTGAAGCTTTCTTT. Translation: CASSYSVTGFSEAFF.